This T cell receptor beta chain was captured by sequencing in a study of technical replicates of blood from several donors. Generated by immunoSEQ multiplex PCR, the TCRdb table keeps only in-frame clones and is missing some. This sample carries 95,000 or so clones, roughly 95% of them seen once, and the ten largest clones take about 0.3%. The TCR comes from a human donor in good health. Sample: T cells isolated from PBMCs.

For the CDR3, the DNA is TGCGCCAGCAGCCTCAGGACTAGCCCGAACAATGAGCAGTTCTTC. This sequence encodes CASSLRTSPNNEQFF. The genes are TRBV4-1 and TRBJ2-1; 8 bases align to TRBD2. The CDR3 has 15 residues. The junction had 7 bases not matched to a gene; V was cut back by 4 bases and J by 5 bases. Germline V lookup: CDR1 MGHRA, CDR2 YSYEKL.